The 6 T cell receptor beta chains presented below share a single source sample, sequenced in a study of cytomegalovirus exposure and HLA in healthy donors. 13 Jbeta primers and 60 Vbeta primers were used for the PCR. Data came from immunoSEQ multiplex PCR; TCRdb stores just in-frame clones and leaves some out. The sample lists 150,000 or so clones; over 65% were seen once. Sample: PBMCs. These receptors were obtained from a man aged 35 to 55 in good health and CMV-seropositive.

The chain couples TRBV4-3 to TRBJ1-1; D is undetermined. This CDR3 region has 16 residues. Trimming left V 1 base short and J 1 base short, with 13 bases between. The germline V gene has CDR1 LGHNA and CDR2 YSLEER. The CDR3 sequence is CASSQVEGWGNTEAFF. The CDR3 DNA sequence: TGCGCCAGCAGCCAAGTCGAGGGATGGGGGAACACTGAAGCTTTCTTT.

This clone was seen a handful of times. The rearrangement uses TRBV13 and TRBJ1-4; D perhaps matches TRBD1 (6 bases). The germline V gene has CDR1 PRHDT and CDR2 FYEKMQ (reference sequence). Trimming took 5 bases from V and 8 from J, leaving 12 bases between them. This CDR3 has 13 amino acids. The CDR3 spells CASSPPDREKLFF. CDR3 sequence (DNA): TGTGCCAGCAGCCCTCCGGACAGAGAAAAACTGTTTTTT.

The V and J genes are TRBV6-1 and TRBJ1-2; D not resolved. With 11 bases removed from V and 0 bases from J, the gap between germline ends came to 10 bases. Germline V gene lookup returns CDR1 MNHNS and CDR2 SASEGT. There are 12 residues in the CDR3. The CDR3 DNA reads TGTGCCGCCCGGAGATCTAACTATGGCTACACCTTC. The encoded protein is CAARRSNYGYTF.

The rearrangement links TRBV19 to TRBJ1-1; the D is unclear. The CDR3 contains 13 residues. Germline-derived CDR1 and CDR2 are LNHDA and SQIVND (reference sequence). Trimming took off 4 bases at V and 6 bases at J, with 12 bases between the two ends. Here the CDR3 reads CASSTQVFPEAFF. The CDR3, as DNA: TGTGCCAGTAGTACCCAGGTATTTCCTGAAGCTTTCTTT.

The rearrangement links TRBV27 to TRBJ1-4; 7 bases line up with TRBD1. V dropped 6 bases and J dropped 7; count of bases not matched to a gene: 8. This CDR3 is built from 14 residues. CDR1 and CDR2 from the germline V gene are MNHEY and SMNVEV (reference sequence). CDR3 amino acids: CASSLGGGGEKLFF. The CDR3 DNA reads TGTGCCAGCAGCTTAGGAGGGGGCGGTGAAAAACTGTTTTTT. The variable domain in full, completed from reference TRBV27 and TRBJ1-4, reads EAQVTQNPRYLITVTGKKLTVTCSQNMNHEYMSWYRQDPGLGLRQIYYSMNVEVTDKGDVPEGYKVSRKEKRNFPLILESPSPNQTSLYFCASSLGGGGEKLFFGSGTQLSVL.

Of note for this clone: The sample holds other DNA sequences that translate to the same CDR3. The chain joins TRBV6-1 to TRBJ1-4; possible D gene TRBD1, 5 bases. The germline V and J ends were trimmed by 6 bases and 2 bases, with 10 bases remaining between them. The CDR3 has 14 residues. Germline V gene data show CDR1 as MNHNS and CDR2 as SASEGT. The CDR3 DNA follows: TGTGCCAGCAGGGGGGGGGTGACTAATGAAAAACTGTTTTTT. Its protein product is CASRGGVTNEKLFF.